Shown below are 12 T cell receptor beta chains from a single sample sequenced in a study of blood T cell repertoires in COVID-19. Profiling relied on immunoSEQ multiplex PCR, and the TCRdb table lists in-frame clones only, not all of them. The repertoire holds some 130,000 clones, with around nine tenths as singletons. What was sequenced was peripheral blood. Receptor source: a man aged 55 to 70 with COVID-19, enrolled during active disease.

In its sample, this clone was seen once. The gene calls are TRBV5-1 and TRBJ2-3; D is undetermined. Germline CDR1 and CDR2: SGHRS and YFSETQ. CDR3 size: 12 residues. V lost 7 bases, J lost 2 bases, and 8 bases lay in between. The DNA for the CDR3 is TGCGCCAGCCGACAAACCACAGATACGCAGTATTTT. Translation gives CASRQTTDTQYF.

J is TRBJ2-6 and V is TRBV7-3; 8 positions agree with TRBD2. The CDR3 spans 16 residues. CDR1 is SGHTA and CDR2 is FQGTGA in the germline V gene. With 5 bases clipped from V and 2 bases from J, the junction kept 5 bases outside the gene matches. CDR3 in DNA: TGTGCCAGCAGCGCCGGGGGGGCGGCTGGGGCCAACGTCCTGACTTTC. This codes for CASSAGGAAGANVLTF.

The V gene is TRBV28, the J gene TRBJ1-5, with TRBD1 as a possible D gene (5 bases). V lost 4 bases and J 4 bases, leaving 11 bases between the germline ends. Germline CDR1 MDHEN, CDR2 SYDVKM. CDR3 length equals 14 residues. The DNA of the CDR3 is TGTGCCAGCAGTTGGACAAGCTGGAATCAGCCCCAGCATTTT. This codes for CASSWTSWNQPQHF.

V is TRBV5-6 and J is TRBJ1-1; D is possibly TRBD1 (6 bases). This CDR3 has 12 amino acids. Germline CDR1 reads SGHDT; CDR2 reads YYEEEE. Trimming removed 2 bases from V and 12 bases from J, with 14 bases in between. The CDR3 reads CASSLQNRDPFF. DNA of the CDR3: TGTGCCAGCAGCTTACAGAACAGGGACCCTTTCTTT.

The chain has TRBV7-8 and TRBJ1-1, with 9 bases lining up with TRBD1. Trimming cost V 6 bases and J 3 bases; bases outside gene matches: 2. CDR3 length: 13 residues. Germline loops: CDR1 SGHVS, CDR2 FQNEAQ. The CDR3 region is CASRGQGDTEAFF. For the CDR3, the DNA is TGTGCCAGCAGGGGACAGGGTGACACTGAAGCTTTCTTT.

The CDR3 DNA follows: TGTGCCTGGAGTGGGCCCTCCGTGCTGTACTTC. It translates to CAWSGPSVLYF. The chain recombines TRBV30 with TRBJ2-7; the D is unclear. V lost 1 base to trimming and J lost 12 bases, with 13 bases between them. Looked up from germline, CDR1 is GTSNPN and CDR2 is SVGIG (reference sequence). CDR3 size: 11 residues.

The chain joins TRBV20-1 to TRBJ2-5, with D uncertain. CDR1 and CDR2 (germline): DFQATT, SNEGSKA (reference sequence). V lost 6 bases, J lost 4 bases, and 9 bases lay in between. CDR3 length: 11 amino acids. As DNA, the CDR3 is TGCAGTGCCATCTTCGGAGAGACCCAGTACTTC. Translation gives CSAIFGETQYF.

J is TRBJ2-7 and V is TRBV6-1, with 9 positions matching TRBD1. The CDR3 sequence is 14 residues long. With 2 bases clipped from V and 5 bases from J, the junction kept 4 bases outside the gene matches. Germline loops: CDR1 MNHNS, CDR2 SASEGT. The DNA of the CDR3 is TGTGCCAGCAGTGAAATACAGGGGGCCGACGAGCAGTACTTC. This encodes CASSEIQGADEQYF.

This clone was counted a few times. This chain connects TRBV12-5 to TRBJ1-1; D not certain. Germline CDR1 LGHNT, CDR2 FRNRAP. Trimming pared 1 base from V and 0 bases from J, leaving 6 bases between. The CDR3 is 14 amino acids. This chain's CDR3 is CASGLALLNTEAFF. The DNA of the CDR3 is TGTGCTAGTGGTTTGGCGTTATTGAACACTGAAGCTTTCTTT. The entire variable domain, with the rest obtained from reference TRBV12-5 and TRBJ1-1, is as follows: DARVTQTPRHKVTEMGQEVTMRCQPILGHNTVFWYRQTMMQGLELLAYFRNRAPLDDSGMPKDRFSAEMPDATLATLKIQPSEPRDSAVYFCASGLALLNTEAFFGQGTRLTVV.

The J gene is TRBJ2-5, the V gene TRBV25-1; TRBD2 matches 8 bases. Germline V gives CDR1 MGHDK, CDR2 SYGVNS. This CDR3 has 15 amino acids. Germline trimming cut 1 base from V and 5 bases from J; bases unmatched to any gene: 6. CDR3 residues: CASSEWSGGEETQYF. The CDR3 DNA reads as TGTGCCAGCAGTGAATGGAGCGGGGGTGAGGAGACCCAGTACTTC.

This rearrangement joins TRBV5-4 to TRBJ2-1; maybe TRBD1 (6 bases). V gave up 0 bases and J gave up 2 bases, with 15 bases separating them. The CDR3 extends over 17 amino acids. In germline, CDR1 is SGHNT, CDR2 YYREEE (reference sequence). CDR3 sequence reads: CASSLAQDRWTYNEQFF. The CDR3 coding sequence is TGTGCCAGCAGCTTGGCCCAAGACAGGTGGACCTACAATGAGCAGTTCTTC.

The V call is TRBV7-6, the J call TRBJ1-5; D call uncertain. The ends were cut back, 4 bases at V and 2 bases at J, with 12 bases in the middle. Looked up from germline, CDR1 is SGHVS and CDR2 is FNYEAQ. This CDR3 is built from 15 residues. DNA of the CDR3: TGTGCCAGCAGCTCGGGTGTGGTGGGCAATCAGCCCCAGCATTTT. It is translated as CASSSGVVGNQPQHF.